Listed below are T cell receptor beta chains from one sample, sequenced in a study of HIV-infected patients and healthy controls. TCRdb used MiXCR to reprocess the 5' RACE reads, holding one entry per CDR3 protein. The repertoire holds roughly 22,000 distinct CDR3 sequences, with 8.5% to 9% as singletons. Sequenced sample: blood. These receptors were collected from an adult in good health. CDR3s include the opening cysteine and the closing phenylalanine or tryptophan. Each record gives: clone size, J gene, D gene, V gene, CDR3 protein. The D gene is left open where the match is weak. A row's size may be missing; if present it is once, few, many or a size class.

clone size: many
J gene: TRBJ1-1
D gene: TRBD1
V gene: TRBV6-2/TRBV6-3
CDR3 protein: CASMEDRMNTEAFF

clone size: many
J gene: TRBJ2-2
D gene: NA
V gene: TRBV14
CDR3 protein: CASSQELAYTGELFF

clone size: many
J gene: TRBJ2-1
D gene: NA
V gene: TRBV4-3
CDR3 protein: CASSQDRLDEQFF

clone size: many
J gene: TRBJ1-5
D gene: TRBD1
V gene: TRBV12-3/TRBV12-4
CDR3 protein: CASSSGQGPQHF

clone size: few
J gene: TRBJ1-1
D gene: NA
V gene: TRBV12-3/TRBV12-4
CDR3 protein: CASQVWGETEAFF

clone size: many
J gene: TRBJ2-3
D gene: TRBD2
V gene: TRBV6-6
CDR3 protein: CASSYSGGGDTQYF

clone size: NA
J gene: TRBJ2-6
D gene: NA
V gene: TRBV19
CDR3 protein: CASSIEYWGASGANVLTF

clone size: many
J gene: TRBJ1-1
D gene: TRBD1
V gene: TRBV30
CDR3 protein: CAWSTDRATEAFF

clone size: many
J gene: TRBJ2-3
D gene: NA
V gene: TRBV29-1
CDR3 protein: CSAPTSYRGTDTQYF

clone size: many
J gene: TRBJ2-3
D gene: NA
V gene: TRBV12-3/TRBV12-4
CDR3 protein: CASSSGSGDTQYF

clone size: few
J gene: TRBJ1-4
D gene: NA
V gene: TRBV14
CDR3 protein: CASSLRSIGANEKLFF

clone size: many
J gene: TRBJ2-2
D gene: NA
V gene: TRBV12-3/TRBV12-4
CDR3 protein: CASTESLPSAGELFF

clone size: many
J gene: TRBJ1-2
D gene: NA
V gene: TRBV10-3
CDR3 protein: CAISEGPGGGFYGYTF

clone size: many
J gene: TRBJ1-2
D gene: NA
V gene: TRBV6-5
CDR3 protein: CASRQATDAYGYTF

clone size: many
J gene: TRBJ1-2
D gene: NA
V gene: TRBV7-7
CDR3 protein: CASSLGVTGNGYTF

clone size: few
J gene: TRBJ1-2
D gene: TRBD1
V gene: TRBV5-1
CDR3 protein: CASSLGQGVLTF

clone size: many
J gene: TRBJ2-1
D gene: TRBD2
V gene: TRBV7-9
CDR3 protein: CASSLVGGGDSYNEQFF

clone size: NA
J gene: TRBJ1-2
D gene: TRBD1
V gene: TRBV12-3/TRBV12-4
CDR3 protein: CASSLRDRRYGYTF

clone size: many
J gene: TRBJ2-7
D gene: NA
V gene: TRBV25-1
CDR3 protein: CASGNRDLYEQYF

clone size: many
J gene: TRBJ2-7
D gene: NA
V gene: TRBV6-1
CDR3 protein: CASSGGEFIYEQYF

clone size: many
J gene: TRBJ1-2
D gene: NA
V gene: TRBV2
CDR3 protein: CASSLRGEGYGYTF

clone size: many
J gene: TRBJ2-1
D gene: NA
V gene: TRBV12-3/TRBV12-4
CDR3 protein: CASSLVQGGDNEQFF

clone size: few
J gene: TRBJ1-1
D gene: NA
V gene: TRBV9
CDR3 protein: CASSVRGSEAFF

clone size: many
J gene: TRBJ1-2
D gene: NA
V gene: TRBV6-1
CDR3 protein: CASSGGSNTFNYGYTF

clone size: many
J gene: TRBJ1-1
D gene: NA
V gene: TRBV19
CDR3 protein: CASSPHSRGIIEAFF

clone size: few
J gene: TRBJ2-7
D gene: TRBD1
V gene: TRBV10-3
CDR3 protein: CAISESPGTGAYEQYF

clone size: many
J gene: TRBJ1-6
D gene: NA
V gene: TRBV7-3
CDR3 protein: CASSALSSYNSPLHF

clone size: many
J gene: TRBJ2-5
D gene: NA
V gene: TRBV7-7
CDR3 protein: CASSPGVGEEETQYF

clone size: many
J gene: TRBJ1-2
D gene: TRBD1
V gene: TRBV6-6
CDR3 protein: CASTESDRVNGYTF

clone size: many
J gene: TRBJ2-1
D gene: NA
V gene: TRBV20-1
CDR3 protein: CSAPPQDQFF

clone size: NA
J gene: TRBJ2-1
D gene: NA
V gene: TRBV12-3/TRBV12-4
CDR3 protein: CANTLDTGIYNEQFF

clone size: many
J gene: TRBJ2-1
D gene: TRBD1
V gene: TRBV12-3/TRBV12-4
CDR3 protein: CASSARDRAYNEQFF

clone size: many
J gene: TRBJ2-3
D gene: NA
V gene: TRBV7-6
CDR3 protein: CASSLEGLGTDTQYF

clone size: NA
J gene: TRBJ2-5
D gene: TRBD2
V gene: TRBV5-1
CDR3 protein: CASRGLAGPQETQYF

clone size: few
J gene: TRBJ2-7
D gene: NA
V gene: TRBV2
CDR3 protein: CASRTWGFRDEQYF

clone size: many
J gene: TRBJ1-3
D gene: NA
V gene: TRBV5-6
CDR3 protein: CASSLGTGSGNTIYF

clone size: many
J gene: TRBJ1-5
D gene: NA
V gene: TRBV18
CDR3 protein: CASSPARGENQPQHF

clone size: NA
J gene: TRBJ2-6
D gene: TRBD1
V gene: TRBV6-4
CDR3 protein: CASSTATGDGANVLTF

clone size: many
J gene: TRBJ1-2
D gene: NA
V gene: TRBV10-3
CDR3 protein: CAISAPGTYGYTF

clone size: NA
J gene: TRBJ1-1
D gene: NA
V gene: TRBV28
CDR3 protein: CASSLLSVGADTEAFF

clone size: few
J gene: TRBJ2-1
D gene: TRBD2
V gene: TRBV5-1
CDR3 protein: CASSPRTSNEQFF

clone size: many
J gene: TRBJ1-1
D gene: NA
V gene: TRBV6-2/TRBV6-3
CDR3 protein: CASSYRYDGTEAFF

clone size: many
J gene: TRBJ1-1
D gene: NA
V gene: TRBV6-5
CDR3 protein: CASSFRDAKNTEAFF

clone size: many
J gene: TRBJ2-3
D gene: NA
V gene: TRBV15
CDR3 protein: CATSMGSTDTQYF

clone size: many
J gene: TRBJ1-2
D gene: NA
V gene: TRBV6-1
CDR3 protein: CASSEVVRDGSGYTF

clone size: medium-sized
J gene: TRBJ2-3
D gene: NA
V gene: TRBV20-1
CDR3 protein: CSARGGGAYTDTQYF

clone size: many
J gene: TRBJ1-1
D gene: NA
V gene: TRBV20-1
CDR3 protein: CSAHRTEGTEAFF

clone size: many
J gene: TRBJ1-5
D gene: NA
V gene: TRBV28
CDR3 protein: CASTLSTKGQPQHF

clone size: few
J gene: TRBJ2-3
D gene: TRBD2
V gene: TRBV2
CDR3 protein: CASSEGAGGPRTDTQYF

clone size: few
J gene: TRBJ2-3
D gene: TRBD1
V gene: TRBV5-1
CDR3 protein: CASSLGDRAGTDTQYF

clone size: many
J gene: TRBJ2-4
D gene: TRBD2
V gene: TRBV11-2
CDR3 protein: CASSLDRGGAKNIQYF

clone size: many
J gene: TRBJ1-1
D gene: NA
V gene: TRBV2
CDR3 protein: CATPAGLRNTEAFF

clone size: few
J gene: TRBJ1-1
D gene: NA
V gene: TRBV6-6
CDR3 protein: CASSRRTADNTEAFF

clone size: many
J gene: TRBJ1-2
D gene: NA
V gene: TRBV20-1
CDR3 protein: CSARWTANYGYTF

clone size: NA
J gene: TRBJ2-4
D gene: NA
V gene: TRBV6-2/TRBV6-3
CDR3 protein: CASSYVGGSIRPDIQYF

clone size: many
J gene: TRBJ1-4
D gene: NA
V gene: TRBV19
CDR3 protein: CASSISGRTNEKLFF

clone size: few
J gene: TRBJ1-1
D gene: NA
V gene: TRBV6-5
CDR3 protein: CASSYGSDSNTEAFF

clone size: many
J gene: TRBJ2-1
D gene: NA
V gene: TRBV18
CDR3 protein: CASRGTENEQFF

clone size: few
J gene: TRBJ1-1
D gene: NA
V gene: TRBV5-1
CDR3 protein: CASSFGGGSGTEAFF

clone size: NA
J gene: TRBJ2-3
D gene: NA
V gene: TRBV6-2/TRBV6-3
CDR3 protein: CASSYDTFSTDTQYF